This T cell receptor beta chain emerged from a study of cytomegalovirus exposure and HLA in healthy donors (TCRdb year 2017). For the wider study: According to an earlier analysis of several hundred of the donors, roughly 180 million T cells yielded roughly 100 million unique TCR beta sequences and about 300 Gb of sequence data. An early release that covered around 590 HLA-typed donors contained around 300 gigabases of sequencing data and about 84 million unique TCR sequences. The genetic ancestry cluster associated with self-reported Caucasian donors included over 80% of the roughly 400 genotyped donors. The study was designed to test whether signatures of past pathogen exposure could be identified by cataloging public T cell receptors. Using immunosequencing, the study profiled T cell repertoires from roughly 650 subjects and related those repertoires to cytomegalovirus serostatus. Besides the first cohort of around 700 subjects, a separate validation cohort made up of roughly 120 different subjects was used. High-throughput TCR immunosequencing, statistical association of individual TCRs with disease status, and machine learning were combined to predict cytomegalovirus infection status. A later analysis re-analyzed previously published TCR beta repertoires from about 600 donors and added high-resolution HLA genotyping to study TCR occurrence patterns. Rather than drawing on any new phenotypic data, the later analysis identified candidate immune exposures from TCR beta sequences and the way those sequences occurred across donors. In an earlier analysis of 587 of the donors, high-throughput TCR beta sequencing was used to judge whether each TCR beta V gene segment behaved as functional or pseudogenic. Donor age, sex, ethnicity and CMV serostatus were compiled alongside the repertoire data. A later genetic analysis took genome-wide SNP genotypes for about 65% of the 666 donors and used that subset as a discovery cohort. Every discovery cohort repertoire had been produced on one sequencing platform. HLA typing covered class I and class II loci at four-digit resolution. The number of donors typed differed by locus, with roughly 629-640 for A, B, C, DRB1 and DQB1, 522 for DQA1, nearly 610 for DPA1, and 450 to 480 for DPB1. Because of strong linkage in the cohort, roughly 5 DR-DQ haplotypes were treated as single units for association and clustering. Across 300 to 400 genotyped donors of the cohort, an average of about 240,000 unique TCR beta nucleotide sequences per donor were sequenced, and 15% to 20% of those sequences were non-productive.

The cohort was made up of approximately 700 healthy bone marrow donors. All cohort members were sampled while nominally healthy, although unrecorded immune exposures were likely present. The donor tested CMV seronegative and was one of the 352 seronegative cohort members. A peripheral blood sample was provided by each donor, and peripheral blood mononuclear cells were used for TCR beta sequencing. The Qiagen DNeasy Blood Extraction Kit was used to extract genomic DNA from the blood cell samples. The full study reports these points: HLA typing was unavailable for some donors at each locus, so association tests used only the typed subset. Strong co-occurrence of HLA alleles, especially DR and DQ, made assigning TCR associations to individual alleles difficult. Broadly in line with IMGT annotations, most TCR beta V segments showed up in productive rearrangements about 87% or about 30% of the time in an earlier analysis of approximately 600 of the donors. Linkage disequilibrium might explain the correlated functional status among segregating V segments, but an unknown experimental factor could not be ruled out. The earlier analysis of a few hundred of the donors excluded some 15 rarely observed V segments, including chromosome 9 orphons, because counts were too low. CMV serostatus was the only immune exposure information available for the cohort. This cohort had only TCR beta chains sequenced, and the lack of alpha or paired-chain data limited which features could be detected. A later analysis associated 15,000 to 20,000 TCR beta sequences with specific HLA alleles at a false discovery rate of 0.05. In both the original and validation cohorts, the classifier was reported to diagnose cytomegalovirus status with high specificity and sensitivity. In a later genetic analysis, a missense DCLRE1C variant was associated with V-gene and J-gene trimming of TCR beta chains, and the association was replicated in an independent cohort. The sequencing pipeline was judged likely to have produced a cluster of highly shared sequence variants as a technical artifact. A further reported finding was that TCR beta sequences accurately predicted the HLA-A and HLA-B alleles for most subjects in the first cohort. Most TCR sequences were observed very rarely across donors, whereas some public TCRs were present in many individuals. According to a later genetic analysis, donors in an Asian-associated ancestry cluster had fewer N-insertions in productive TCRs than the roughly 670-donor mean. According to a later analysis, TCR association rates differed among HLA loci, with DRB1 alleles showing the most associated TCRs and HLA-C alleles showing the fewest. Several of the top co-occurrence clusters appeared to be linked to parvovirus B19, influenza, CMV and Epstein-Barr virus, according to a later analysis. It was suggested by the authors that the approach could potentially be generalized to other disease states and immunological phenotypes. Compared with equally common non-associated chains, HLA-associated TCR beta chains in a later analysis were more clonally expanded and had lower generation probabilities. Presence/absence analyses assumed roughly uniform sequencing depth across donors, an assumption that may not hold. The study gave a list of about 170 TCR beta chains associated with cytomegalovirus. A later analysis found that most CMV-associated TCR beta chains appeared HLA-restricted, with HLA associations seemingly driven largely by CMV exposure. In vitro tests confirmed that a few of the cytomegalovirus-associated TCR beta chains recognize cytomegalovirus antigens.

Turning to this clone: Its antigen is currently not known. No clone much larger than this one lies a single base away; base qualities are absent.

Libraries came from the immunoSEQ multiplex PCR assay. A mixture of 60 forward primers for TCR Vbeta segments and 13 reverse primers for TCR Jbeta segments was used in the multiplex PCR. The CDR3 region of rearranged TCR beta genes was amplified from genomic DNA with a multiplex PCR assay. On the Illumina HiSeq System, the amplified TCR beta libraries were sequenced as 87-base-pair reads. Per the original workflow: In a later analysis, 77 million or so unique TCR beta chains were counted across the approximately 640 repertoires, and roughly 11 million of these chains were shared by at least two donors. Raw reads were error-corrected and collapsed into unique sequences by a nearest-neighbor algorithm in which closely related sequences were merged to remove PCR and sequencing errors. V, D and J gene segments were assigned by aligning CDR3 sequences to IMGT reference sequences. For a sequence to be retained, a match of at least six nucleotides was required to both a V gene segment and a J gene segment. Rearrangements were classified as productive when the CDR3 lacked stop codons and remained in frame with V and J, and all other rearrangements were classified as non-productive. Following IMGT convention, CDR3 was defined as the stretch from the second conserved V-encoded cysteine to the conserved J-encoded phenylalanine. The earlier analysis of about 590 of the donors excluded sequences that lacked an unambiguous match to a single V gene segment. In an earlier analysis of 587 of the donors, V segments were called functional above 56.7% productive rearrangements and were called segregating when the between-donor standard deviation exceeded 5%. A statistical classification framework was developed to diagnose cytomegalovirus status using the catalog of TCR beta chain sequences. V and J gene assignment, in a later analysis, came from comparing TCR nucleotide sequences with IMGT/GENE-DB human TR gene sequences. In a later analysis, CDR3 sequences and most-parsimonious VDJ recombination scenarios were assigned using the TCRdist pipeline. In a later analysis, each TCR beta chain was defined by its CDR3 amino acid sequence together with its V-gene family, and reads lacking a unique V-gene family were excluded. To address suspected cross-contamination and a sequencing artifact, a later analysis removed around 590 highly shared, low-generation-probability nucleotide sequences. In a later analysis, a clonal expansion index was calculated for each public chain from normalized within-repertoire ranks of inferred template counts. Generation probabilities in a later analysis came from a VDJ recombination model fitted to out-of-frame rearrangements, and those results were checked against IGoR. A later analysis scored TCR-TCR, TCR-HLA and TCR-CMV co-occurrence with hypergeometric tests, applying a repertoire-size bias correction to TCR pairs. To estimate false discovery rates, a later analysis permuted the HLA or CMV assignments 20 times. A later analysis grouped co-occurring TCRs with DBSCAN, adding TCRdist sequence similarity when clustering within HLA-allele-positive subsets. Co-occurrence clustering excluded repertoires with fewer than 30,000 or more than 120,000 public chains, plus five with anomalous nucleotide sharing. The table was pulled from immuneACCESS by TCRdb, which kept in-frame rearrangements only. Such tables lose some clones; where checked, under half of the loss comes from unresolved V genes, and the rest has no known cause. Clone size and V and J calls were adopted from that table, with D and trimming inferred from the DNA. In all, the sample holds under 200,000 clones, and roughly three quarters of those were seen once. The ten top clones hold 2% to 2.5% of the sample.

The receptor was isolated from a woman aged 50 to 60 in good health and CMV-seronegative. Sequencing was carried out using PBMCs.

The DNA is as follows: TGCGCCAGCAGCCAAGACCAGGCCGCCTACGAGCAGTACTTC. Translation gives CASSQDQAAYEQYF. The rearranged segments are TRBV4-1 and TRBJ2-7; confidence is insufficient to name the D gene. Including the terminal cysteine and phenylalanine, the CDR3 comprises 14 residues. Here the CDR3 DNA is all that survives: 42 bases in frame from base 1. CDR1 and CDR2 were assigned from the germline V gene as MGHRA and YSYEKL. Cut back by 0 bases and 2 bases, the V and J ends lie 8 bases apart.